The next 29 T cell receptor beta chains were all read from a single sample in a study of T cells in Graves' hyperthyroidism and ophthalmopathy. RNA transcripts served as the template for amplifying TCR beta CDR3 regions. The study used the HTBI primer set for a first-round RT-PCR of the TCR CDR3. TCRdb analysed the multiplex PCR reads with MiXCR anew, one entry per CDR3 protein. Of about 570,000 distinct CDR3 sequences listed, 46% were seen once; the top ten hold 15% to 20%. The sample taken for sequencing was peripheral blood or thyroid tissue (not recorded which). These receptors were collected from an adult woman with Graves' disease, either hyperthyroidism or ophthalmopathy (not recorded which).

At least ten counts were recorded for this clonotype. The rearrangement uses TRBV2 and TRBJ2-7, with 11 bases identical to TRBD2. The CDR3 length is 14 residues. Germline CDR1 and CDR2: SNHLY and FYNNEI. V gave up 4 bases and J gave up 5 bases; unmatched junction bases: 4. In DNA, the CDR3 is TGTGCCAGCAGTGCAGGGACTAGCGGTAACGAGCAGTACTTC. It encodes CASSAGTSGNEQYF.

This clonotype was counted at least ten times. The chain links TRBV6-6 to TRBJ1-1; 8 nucleotides line up with TRBD1. J lost 8 bases, V lost 2 bases, and 13 bases had no gene match. The CDR3 totals 16 residues. Germline CDR1 is MNHNY and CDR2 is SVGAGI (reference sequence). The CDR3 nucleotides are TGTGCCAGCAGTTACGGCCGACAGGGGTTTGTTGCAGAAGCTTTCTTT. Translated, it gives CASSYGRQGFVAEAFF.

A remark on this clonotype: At one end, the junction sequence differs from germline, possibly due to a read error. V and J are TRBV6-5 and TRBJ1-5, with D possibly TRBD1 on 6 matching bases. There are 13 residues in the CDR3. Looked up from germline, CDR1 is MNHEY and CDR2 is SVGAGI. The CDR3 DNA sequence: TGTGCCAGCGGTTACAGGGAAAATCAGCCCCAGCATTTT. This sequence encodes CASGYRENQPQHF.

This clonotype was counted once. The rearrangement links TRBV9 to TRBJ2-5, with D possibly being TRBD2 (5 bases). The CDR3 spans 17 residues. Germline assignment: CDR1 SGDLS and CDR2 YYNGEE. With 0 bases removed from V and 5 bases from J, the gap between germline ends came to 20 bases. Written as DNA, the CDR3 is TGTGCCAGCAGCGTAGACGGACTTATCGGGCGAGAGGAGACCCAGTACTTC. Protein: CASSVDGLIGREETQYF.

This clonotype has at least ten counts. The V and J genes are TRBV29-1 and TRBJ2-2; no definite D call. The CDR3 length is 13 residues. CDR1 and CDR2 (germline): SQVTM, ANQGSEA. V was pared by 3 bases and J by 0 bases, with 5 bases between. The CDR3 spells CSVDPSNTGELFF. The CDR3 DNA reads as TGCAGCGTTGACCCCTCGAACACCGGGGAGCTGTTTTTT.

This clonotype is a singleton in its sample. The chain couples TRBV10-3 to TRBJ1-2; D unclear. The CDR3 length is 16 residues. CDR1 ENHRY and CDR2 SYGVKD come from the germline V gene. V shed 4 bases and J shed 1 base, with 16 bases lying between them. The CDR3 DNA follows: TGTGCCATCAGTGCTAGAGATCCACAGAATAACTATGGCTACACCTTC. Protein: CAISARDPQNNYGYTF.

The chain is built from TRBV29-1 and TRBJ2-5; D might be TRBD1 (6 bases). The germline V gene has CDR1 SQVTM and CDR2 ANQGSEA. The CDR3 runs to 12 residues. The V end lost 5 bases, the J end lost 4 bases, and 11 bases lay between the germline ends. CDR3: CSVNRDPETQYF. DNA of the CDR3: TGCAGCGTTAACAGGGACCCAGAGACCCAGTACTTC.

The sample holds a few counts of this clonotype. This sequence joins TRBV20-1 and TRBJ2-3; 9 bases line up with TRBD2. Germline CDR1 is DFQATT and CDR2 is SNEGSKA (reference sequence). The CDR3 consists of 18 residues. The V gene end was trimmed by 2 bases and the J gene end by 1 base; junction bases not matched to a gene: 13. The CDR3 DNA follows: TGCAGTGCTAGAACCATTAGCGGGAGCGATGTCGGCACAGATACGCAGTATTTT. Translation gives CSARTISGSDVGTDTQYF.

There are many counts of this clonotype. The V call is TRBV7-2, the J call TRBJ2-5; D remains ambiguous. CDR3 length: 13 residues. Germline V gene sequence: CDR1 SGHTA, CDR2 FQGNSA. The ends were cut back, 2 bases at V and 3 bases at J, with 7 bases in the middle. This CDR3 is CASSLYEKETQYF. The CDR3 bases are TGTGCCAGCAGCTTATATGAGAAAGAGACCCAGTACTTC.

This clonotype was detected ten times or more. V and J are TRBV11-2 and TRBJ2-2, with a possible D match to TRBD1 (6 bases). In germline, CDR1 is SGHAT, CDR2 FQNNGV. The CDR3 loop spans 15 amino acids. Trimming removed 1 base from V and 6 bases from J, with 12 bases in between. The CDR3 reads CASSLVAGAAGELFF. The CDR3 region has the DNA TGTGCCAGCAGCTTAGTTGCAGGGGCGGCCGGGGAGCTGTTTTTT.

The chain has TRBV10-3 and TRBJ1-2; D gene uncertain. The ends were cut back, 2 bases at V and 3 bases at J, with 10 bases in the middle. Germline loops: CDR1 ENHRY, CDR2 SYGVKD. The CDR3 has 14 residues. DNA for the CDR3: TGTGCCATCAGTGAGGCCCCCGCGGACTATGGCTACACCTTC. Translated, it gives CAISEAPADYGYTF.

The chain employs TRBV15 and TRBJ1-6, with D perhaps matching TRBD1 (6 bases). The V and J ends lost 0 bases and 7 bases respectively, with 16 bases between them. This CDR3 spans 17 amino acids. Germline CDR1 reads LNHNV; CDR2 reads YYDKDF (reference sequence). The chain's CDR3 is CATSRDGGGARNSPLHF. The CDR3 coding sequence is TGTGCCACCAGCAGAGATGGTGGGGGCGCGAGGAATTCACCCCTCCACTTT.

The genes are TRBV2 and TRBJ2-3; TRBD2 is a possible D gene (5 bases). V was cut by 5 bases and J by 1 base, with 13 bases left in between. CDR1 SNHLY and CDR2 FYNNEI come from the germline V gene. The CDR3 has 15 amino acids. In nucleotides, the CDR3 is TGTGCCAGCAGTTCTACCCGAGCGGGCACAGATACGCAGTATTTT. This sequence encodes CASSSTRAGTDTQYF. The whole variable domain, filled in from reference TRBV2 and TRBJ2-3, reads EPEVTQTPSHQVTQMGQEVILRCVPISNHLYFYWYRQILGQKVEFLVSFYNNEISEKSEIFDDQFSVERPDGSNFTLKIRSTKLEDSAMYFCASSSTRAGTDTQYFGPGTRLTVL.

The CDR3 sequence: CAISDNTQGEETQYF. CDR3 DNA sequence: TGTGCCATCAGTGATAACACGCAGGGGGAAGAGACCCAGTACTTC. This chain uses TRBV10-3 with TRBJ2-5; 7 positions agree with TRBD1. The ends lost 3 bases at V and 3 bases at J; junction bases unmatched: 7. Germline values: CDR1 ENHRY, CDR2 SYGVKD. CDR3 length equals 15 residues.

Note on this clonotype: Likely a read error: the CDR3 ends without its conserved phenylalanine or tryptophan. It is unclear where the CDR3 begins or ends on the DNA, so no DNA is shown, and the CDR3 is as TCRdb lists it. The chain has TRBV7-8 and TRBJ1-3; the listed D gene, TRBD1, was not tested against the DNA. With termini counted, the CDR3 has 11 amino acids. Germline V gene lookup returns CDR1 SGHVS and CDR2 FQNEAQ. The CDR3 region is CASSLTPGGYS.

The sample holds a few counts of this clonotype. V is TRBV12-3 or TRBV12-4 and J is TRBJ1-2, with D unclear. The CDR3 is 14 amino acids. V was shortened by 6 bases and J by 2 bases, with 13 bases between the two germline ends. The CDR3 loop reads CASRPAGSNYGYTF. The DNA for the CDR3 is TGTGCCAGCAGGCCGGCAGGATCAAACTATGGCTACACCTTC.

This clonotype has ten or more counts. The chain uses TRBV11-2 and TRBJ2-2; 10 bases align to TRBD2. J lost 6 bases, V lost 6 bases, and 10 bases had no gene match. The germline V gene encodes CDR1 SGHAT and CDR2 FQNNGV. This CDR3 has 16 residues. As DNA, the CDR3 is TGTGCCAGCAGTCCCGGGACTAGCGCTATTGCCGGGGAGCTGTTTTTT. This gives the protein CASSPGTSAIAGELFF.

At least ten counts were recorded for this clonotype. The chain combines TRBV4-1 with TRBJ2-7, with D hard to call. The CDR3 consists of 15 residues. The V and J ends lost 2 bases and 3 bases respectively, with 14 bases between them. CDR1 and CDR2 (germline): MGHRA, YSYEKL. CDR3 protein: CASSQIGTRNYEQYF. DNA for the CDR3: TGCGCCAGCAGCCAAATAGGTACTCGGAACTACGAGCAGTACTTC.

In nucleotides, the CDR3 is TGTGCCAGCAGCTCACGCCGAAGGGCTGGGGCCAACAAAGAGACCCAGTACTTC. This codes for CASSSRRRAGANKETQYF. This chain uses TRBV7-8 with TRBJ2-5; tentatively, D is TRBD1 (5 bases). Germline V gene sequence: CDR1 SGHVS, CDR2 FQNEAQ. This CDR3 has 18 amino acids. Trimming stripped 4 bases from V and 3 bases from J, with 24 bases between.

This CDR3 reads CASSSGRVGETQYF. The CDR3, as DNA: TGTGCCAGCAGTTCCGGTAGGGTGGGAGAGACCCAGTACTTC. The chain couples TRBV6-5 to TRBJ2-5; D is undetermined. CDR1 and CDR2 (germline): MNHEY, SVGAGI. The germline V and J ends were trimmed by 4 bases and 4 bases, with 13 bases remaining between them. This CDR3 is 14 amino acids long.

A remark on this clonotype: Because the CDR3's place on the DNA is in doubt, the DNA is left out and the CDR3 is given as listed by TCRdb. This chain joins TRBV14 and TRBJ2-2; the table's D call TRBD1 went unverified against the DNA. The germline V gene has CDR1 SGHDN and CDR2 FVKESK. From its first to its last residue, the CDR3 has 12 amino acids. The CDR3 region is CASSQRTGSCFF.

This chain uses TRBV15 with TRBJ2-5; TRBD2 matches at 11 bases. Germline CDR1 and CDR2: LNHNV and YYDKDF (reference sequence). J was trimmed by 6 bases and V by 6 bases; bases with no gene match: 15. This CDR3 has 17 residues. The CDR3 nucleotides are TGTGCCACCAGTGCGCGACCCACTAGCGGGAGTCGGAAGACCCAGTACTTC. As protein: CATSARPTSGSRKTQYF.

The rearrangement uses TRBV6-6 and TRBJ1-5; D might be TRBD1 (5 bases). The CDR3 covers 18 residues. With 9 bases removed from V and 0 bases from J, the gap between germline ends came to 24 bases. The germline CDR1 and CDR2 sequences are MNHNY and SVGAGI (reference sequence). DNA of the CDR3: TGTGCCAGTCGAAAAGCAGTGGGGCGCGGGGTTAGCAATCAGCCCCAGCATTTT. Its protein product is CASRKAVGRGVSNQPQHF.

In its sample, this clonotype was seen many times. CDR3 DNA sequence: TGCAGTGCTAGAGTGACGGGAGGGCCCCACCACGAGCAGTACTTC. It codes for CSARVTGGPHHEQYF. The chain employs TRBV20-1 and TRBJ2-7, with TRBD2 matching 8 bases. The CDR3 sequence is 15 residues long. V lost 1 base and J lost 5; bases outside the gene matches: 10. Germline loops: CDR1 DFQATT, CDR2 SNEGSKA (reference sequence).

Many counts were recorded for this clonotype. This sequence joins TRBV2 and TRBJ1-3; TRBD1 might be the D (6 bases). The CDR3 totals 14 residues. V lost 4 bases and J lost 0, with 7 bases in between. Germline lookup yields CDR1 SNHLY and CDR2 FYNNEI. The CDR3 sequence is CASSGGRSGNTIYF. Here the CDR3 DNA reads TGTGCCAGCAGTGGGGGGCGCTCTGGAAACACCATATATTTT.

This clonotype was detected many times. The J gene is TRBJ1-6, the V gene TRBV20-1; TRBD1 agrees at 9 bases. The CDR3 is 13 amino acids. Germline CDR1 reads DFQATT; CDR2 reads SNEGSKA (reference sequence). V shed 3 bases, J shed 8 bases, and the junction held 2 bases outside the gene matches. The CDR3 region has the DNA TGCAGTGCTAGCACAGGGGGCGATTCACCCCTCCACTTT. It specifies CSASTGGDSPLHF.

V gene TRBV29-1 combines with J gene TRBJ1-5; a possible D gene is TRBD1 (6 bases). The CDR3 is 12 residues long. Trimming removed 6 bases from V and 5 bases from J, with 11 bases in between. Germline V gene lookup returns CDR1 SQVTM and CDR2 ANQGSEA. Here the CDR3 DNA reads TGCAGCGTGACGGCAGGGGATCAGCCCCAGCATTTT. It translates to CSVTAGDQPQHF.

Many counts were recorded for this clonotype. The chain has TRBV7-8 and TRBJ2-7; 7 bases agree with TRBD2. CDR3 length equals 14 residues. Germline V CDR1 and CDR2: SGHVS, FQNEAQ. Trimming removed 5 bases from V and 6 bases from J; junction bases left unmatched: 10. For the CDR3, the DNA is TGTGCCAGCAGCGTCGAGCGGGGCCTCGGCGAGCAGTACTTC. Residues: CASSVERGLGEQYF.

The chain recombines TRBV29-1 with TRBJ1-6, with 7 bases aligning to TRBD1. With V trimmed by 7 bases and J by 6 bases, 9 bases remained unmatched. This CDR3 has 14 residues. Germline lookup yields CDR1 SQVTM and CDR2 ANQGSEA. The CDR3 sequence is CSESGQIVNSPLHF. The CDR3 coding sequence is TGCAGCGAATCGGGACAGATCGTTAATTCACCCCTCCACTTT. Full variable domain (outside the CDR3, taken from reference TRBV29-1 and TRBJ1-6): SAVISQKPSRDICQRGTSLTIQCQVDSQVTMMFWYRQQPGQSLTLIATANQGSEATYESGFVIDKFPISRPNLTFSTLTVSNMSPEDSSIYLCSESGQIVNSPLHFGNGTRLTVT.